The 27 T cell receptor beta chains listed next were all sequenced from one sample in a study of T cell responses to AZD1222 COVID-19 vaccine. Sequencing used immunoSEQ multiplex PCR; TCRdb keeps in-frame clones, though not all of them. The table includes 90,000 to 130,000 clones, around nine tenths detected once. The sequenced sample was peripheral blood, obtained 28 days after the second AZD1222 dose. The receptors come from an adult who received the AZD1222 COVID-19 vaccine.

The DNA of the CDR3 is TGTGCCAGCAGCGAACCCGGGACAGGGGGGAAAAAAGAGCAGTTCTTC. Protein sequence: CASSEPGTGGKKEQFF. The chain combines TRBV27 with TRBJ2-1, with 11 nucleotides matching TRBD1. Germline-derived CDR1 and CDR2 are MNHEY and SMNVEV (reference sequence). CDR3 size: 16 residues. V was pared by 6 bases and J by 10 bases, with 14 bases of the junction left unmatched.

This rearrangement joins TRBV29-1 to TRBJ2-1, with D perhaps matching TRBD1 or TRBD2 (6 bases each). Deletions cut 3 bases from V and 2 bases from J, with 14 bases between. Germline CDR1 is SQVTM and CDR2 is ANQGSEA. The CDR3 runs 15 residues. CDR3 DNA: TGCAGCGTTGAGGGGGGCTCGGGGGCCTACAATGAGCAGTTCTTC. It translates to CSVEGGSGAYNEQFF.

The chain links TRBV11-2 to TRBJ2-6; D might be TRBD1 (5 bases). Germline V gene sequence: CDR1 SGHAT, CDR2 FQNNGV. V lost 5 bases, J lost 1 base, and 9 bases lay in between. CDR3 size: 15 residues. The chain's CDR3 is CASSEQASGANVLTF. CDR3 coding DNA: TGTGCCAGCAGCGAACAGGCTTCTGGGGCCAACGTCCTGACTTTC.

CDR3 region: CASSQGASYEQYF. The CDR3 coding sequence is TGTGCCAGCAGCCAAGGTGCTTCCTACGAGCAGTACTTC. The chain has TRBV14 and TRBJ2-7, with D unresolved. Per germline, CDR1 SGHDN and CDR2 FVKESK. CDR3 length: 13 residues. V lost 1 base and J lost 1, with 5 bases in between.

V is TRBV5-5 and J is TRBJ2-5; 7 bases align to TRBD1. Trimming took 4 bases from V and 0 from J; bases not matched to a gene: 12. Germline loops: CDR1 SGHKS, CDR2 YYEKEE (reference sequence). CDR3 length equals 17 residues. CDR3 nucleotide sequence: TGTGCCAGCAGCCCCAACACCCCGGGACAGTACCAAGAGACCCAGTACTTC. Translating gives CASSPNTPGQYQETQYF. Based on the CDR3 plus reference TRBV5-5 and TRBJ2-5, the full variable domain is DAGVTQSPTHLIKTRGQQVTLRCSPISGHKSVSWYQQVLGQGPQFIFQYYEKEERGRGNFPDRFSARQFPNYSSELNVNALLLGDSALYLCASSPNTPGQYQETQYFGPGTRLLVL.

The J gene is TRBJ2-4, the V gene TRBV18; possibly TRBD1 for D (6 bases). Trimming took off 4 bases at V and 0 bases at J, with 13 bases between the two ends. The CDR3 extends over 16 amino acids. Germline assignment: CDR1 KGHSH and CDR2 LQKENI. The CDR3 region has the DNA TGTGCCAGCTCACTTCGACAGGACCTAGCCAAAAACATTCAGTACTTC. Translation: CASSLRQDLAKNIQYF. The complete variable domain, with remaining parts taken from reference TRBV18 and TRBJ2-4, reads NAGVMQNPRHLVRRRGQEARLRCSPMKGHSHVYWYRQLPEEGLKFMVYLQKENIIDESGMPKERFSAEFPKEGPSILRIQQVVRGDSAAYFCASSLRQDLAKNIQYFGAGTRLSVL.

CDR3 nucleotides: TGTGCCAGCAGCCAACGAAGGTTTGAGACCCAGTACTTC. Residues: CASSQRRFETQYF. The chain uses TRBV11-2 and TRBJ2-5; D gene unclear. The CDR3 extends over 13 amino acids. V was pared by 5 bases and J by 5 bases, with 12 bases between. CDR1 and CDR2 (germline): SGHAT, FQNNGV.

The chain links TRBV5-4 to TRBJ2-2, with TRBD2 as a possible D gene (6 bases). This CDR3 contains 14 residues. Germline loops: CDR1 SGHNT, CDR2 YYREEE (reference sequence). V dropped 3 bases and J dropped 2 bases, with 8 bases sitting between them. The CDR3 loop reads CASSSGLNTGELFF. As DNA, the CDR3 is TGTGCCAGCAGCTCGGGACTCAACACCGGGGAGCTGTTTTTT.

V and J are TRBV5-5 and TRBJ1-2; D might be TRBD1 (6 bases). Germline V CDR1 and CDR2: SGHKS, YYEKEE (reference sequence). The CDR3 has 14 amino acids. Trimming pared 4 bases from V and 4 bases from J, leaving 14 bases between. CDR3 sequence (DNA): TGTGCCAGCAGCGGGGGGCCTGTTAGCTATGGCTACACCTTC. As protein: CASSGGPVSYGYTF.

This clone was counted only a few times. The gene calls are TRBV6-5 and TRBJ1-1; 9 nucleotides line up with TRBD1. Unmatched junction bases numbered 3, after V lost 6 bases and J lost 4 bases. This CDR3 spans 13 amino acids. Germline CDR1 is MNHEY and CDR2 is SVGAGI. CDR3 sequence reads: CASRMTGGTEAFF. For the CDR3, the DNA is TGTGCCAGCAGAATGACAGGGGGCACTGAAGCTTTCTTT.

This clone came up once. The chain joins TRBV28 to TRBJ1-5; 9 bases match TRBD1. The germline V gene has CDR1 MDHEN and CDR2 SYDVKM. Unmatched junction bases numbered 7, after V lost 7 bases and J lost 6 bases. The CDR3 length is 14 residues. CDR3 bases: TGTGCCAGCATGGACAGGGGTAGCGGTCAGCCCCAGCATTTT. Amino acid sequence: CASMDRGSGQPQHF.

This chain joins TRBV28 and TRBJ1-2; D is unclear. V dropped 3 bases and J dropped 10 bases, with 3 bases sitting between them. This CDR3 has 9 amino acids. Germline V gives CDR1 MDHEN, CDR2 SYDVKM. CDR3 protein: CASSFPYTF. Written as DNA, the CDR3 is TGTGCCAGCAGTTTTCCCTACACCTTC.

The chain joins TRBV30 to TRBJ2-1; 7 nucleotides align to TRBD2. This CDR3 region has 18 residues. In germline, CDR1 is GTSNPN, CDR2 SVGIG (reference sequence). The V gene end was trimmed by 3 bases and the J gene end by 0 bases; junction bases not matched to a gene: 14. The chain's CDR3 is CAWSPLGGWGGSYNEQFF. In DNA form, the CDR3 reads TGTGCCTGGAGCCCACTCGGAGGTTGGGGGGGCTCCTACAATGAGCAGTTCTTC. Variable domain in full (rest from reference TRBV30 and TRBJ2-1): SQTIHQWPATLVQPVGSPLSLECTVEGTSNPNLYWYRQAAGRGLQLLFYSVGIGQISSEVPQNLSASRPQDRQFILSSKKLLLSDSGFYLCAWSPLGGWGGSYNEQFFGPGTRLTVL.

This rearrangement joins TRBV5-1 to TRBJ1-1, with 9 bases that match TRBD1. The CDR3 consists of 14 residues. Germline-derived CDR1 and CDR2 are SGHRS and YFSETQ. V was pared by 6 bases and J by 10 bases, with 13 bases of the junction left unmatched. DNA for the CDR3: TGCGCCAGCACCCTCGAGGGACAGGGTTTTGGAGCTTTCTTT. Translating it yields CASTLEGQGFGAFF.

Points on this clone: One end of the junction is discordant with germline, which a read error may explain. The V call is TRBV10-3, the J call TRBJ1-2, with TRBD1 matching 8 bases. The CDR3 covers 13 residues. Germline CDR1 ENHRY, CDR2 SYGVKD. DNA for the CDR3: TGTGCCATCAGTGCATTCGGACAGGGACCCTCAATCTTC. Residues: CAISAFGQGPSIF.

For the CDR3, the DNA is TGCGCCAGCAGCTTGGCGGGAGGGCCATACGAGCAGTACTTC. It yields the protein CASSLAGGPYEQYF. The chain links TRBV5-1 to TRBJ2-7, with 8 bases lining up with TRBD2. The germline CDR1 and CDR2 sequences are SGHRS and YFSETQ. V dropped 0 bases and J dropped 4; count of bases not matched to a gene: 3. The CDR3 covers 14 residues.

The CDR3 region is CASSWGTRAVGNEKLFF. CDR3 in DNA: TGTGCCAGCAGCTGGGGGACACGGGCGGTAGGTAATGAAAAACTGTTTTTT. The chain carries TRBV13 and TRBJ1-4; TRBD1 is a possible D gene (6 bases). The germline V gene has CDR1 PRHDT and CDR2 FYEKMQ (reference sequence). This CDR3 is built from 17 residues. V lost 4 bases to trimming and J lost 4 bases, with 19 bases between them. The full variable domain, completed using reference TRBV13 and TRBJ1-4, is AAGVIQSPRHLIKEKRETATLKCYPIPRHDTVYWYQQGPGQDPQFLISFYEKMQSDKGSIPDRFSAQQFSDYHSELNMSSLELGDSALYFCASSWGTRAVGNEKLFFGSGTQLSVL.

The rearrangement links TRBV3-1 (or the pseudogene TRBV3-2) to TRBJ2-7; TRBD2 agrees at 12 bases. This CDR3 is 14 amino acids long. Germline loops: CDR1 LGHDT, CDR2 YNNKEL (reference sequence). The trim removed 2 bases at V and 11 bases at J, leaving 7 bases unmatched. This CDR3 is CASSQRLAGDIEYF. CDR3 nucleotides: TGTGCCAGCAGCCAACGACTAGCGGGGGATATTGAGTACTTC.

The gene calls are TRBV18 and TRBJ1-1; D is undetermined. The germline CDR1 and CDR2 sequences are KGHSH and LQKENI. CDR3 length: 17 amino acids. V was clipped by 2 bases and J by 0 bases, with 16 bases between them. The CDR3 is CASSPRSERILNTEAFF. The CDR3 coding sequence is TGTGCCAGCTCACCAAGGTCGGAAAGGATTCTGAACACTGAAGCTTTCTTT.

This chain joins TRBV12-5 and TRBJ2-5; D is unresolved. Germline CDR1 LGHNT, CDR2 FRNRAP. CDR3 size: 16 residues. V was shortened by 1 base and J by 2 bases, with 14 bases between the two germline ends. Here the CDR3 reads CASGLARGVGQETQYF. CDR3 in DNA: TGTGCTAGTGGTTTGGCACGAGGAGTAGGGCAAGAGACCCAGTACTTC.

The chain couples TRBV6-6 to TRBJ1-1, with 7 bases matching TRBD1. CDR1 is MNHNY and CDR2 is SVGAGI in the germline V gene (reference sequence). The junction had 8 bases not matched to a gene; V was cut back by 2 bases and J by 11 bases. The CDR3 is made up of 13 amino acids. CDR3 protein: CASSYNQGDKAFF. As DNA, the CDR3 is TGTGCCAGCAGTTACAACCAGGGGGATAAGGCTTTCTTT.

This chain joins TRBV5-6 and TRBJ1-2; the match to TRBD1 covers 8 bases. J was trimmed by 8 bases and V by 4 bases; bases with no gene match: 10. This CDR3 is built from 14 residues. The germline V gene encodes CDR1 SGHDT and CDR2 YYEEEE. The CDR3 spells CASSPRQGLWGYTF. CDR3 in DNA: TGTGCCAGCAGCCCACGACAGGGGCTTTGGGGCTACACCTTC.

In its sample, this clone was seen once. The chain has TRBV20-1 and TRBJ2-5; D gene unclear. The CDR3 totals 12 residues. Germline V gives CDR1 DFQATT, CDR2 SNEGSKA (reference sequence). Trimming removed 3 bases at V and 6 bases at J, with 11 bases between. This CDR3 reads CSASRVRQTQYF. The CDR3, as DNA: TGCAGTGCTAGTAGAGTGCGGCAGACCCAGTACTTC.

V usage is TRBV7-9 and J usage is TRBJ2-1; D is undetermined. Looked up from germline, CDR1 is SEHNR and CDR2 is FQNEAQ (reference sequence). The CDR3 contains 17 residues. V lost 1 base and J 1 base, leaving 14 bases between the germline ends. The CDR3 loop is CASSLEMASVSYNEQFF. The CDR3 nucleotides are TGTGCCAGCAGCTTAGAGATGGCGTCGGTTTCCTACAATGAGCAGTTCTTC.

DNA for the CDR3: TGTGCCAGCTCACCTAATGTCTACGAGCAGTACTTC. Translated, it gives CASSPNVYEQYF. The rearrangement joins TRBV18 to TRBJ2-7; D is unresolved. The ends were cut back, 3 bases at V and 3 bases at J, with 6 bases in the middle. Germline V gene data show CDR1 as KGHSH and CDR2 as LQKENI. This CDR3 has 12 residues.

V usage is TRBV28 and J usage is TRBJ1-2, with 9 bases fitting TRBD1. Germline-derived CDR1 and CDR2 are MDHEN and SYDVKM. This CDR3 is 14 amino acids long. The ends lost 5 bases at V and 5 bases at J; junction bases unmatched: 6. This CDR3 is CASSPPGQGYGYTF. CDR3 nucleotides: TGTGCCAGCAGTCCCCCGGGACAGGGTTATGGCTACACCTTC.

The rearrangement joins TRBV5-4 to TRBJ2-7, with D perhaps TRBD1 (6 bases). This CDR3 has 14 residues. The germline CDR1 and CDR2 sequences are SGHNT and YYREEE (reference sequence). V shed 7 bases and J shed 2 bases, with 16 bases lying between them. CDR3 region: CASGTGTRPYEQYF. The CDR3 region has the DNA TGTGCCAGCGGTACCGGGACAAGGCCCTACGAGCAGTACTTC.